The 17 T cell receptor beta chains reported below all come from one sample, sequenced in a study of beta chain features in type 1 diabetes. General observations from the study: All four CD4+ subsets from Type 1 diabetes patients carried moderately but significantly shorter TCRB CDR3s.

These TCRs' antigens remain unknown. Every bit of the isolated RNA underwent reverse transcription, so sequencing read expressed TCRB transcripts. TCRdb keeps only in-frame clones here, not all; method: immunoSEQ multiplex PCR. The table lists 600,000 or so clones, under 15% of them singletons, with roughly 0.11% in the top ten. The sequenced sample was naive CD4+ T cells from blood. These receptors all come from a man younger than 40 with type 1 diabetes.

The chain carries TRBV2 and TRBJ1-2; D not certain. The germline gives CDR1 SNHLY, CDR2 FYNNEI. Deletions cut 1 base from V and 6 bases from J, with 9 bases between. This CDR3 has 13 amino acids. This CDR3 reads CASSEVVVDGYTF. As DNA, the CDR3 is TGTGCCAGCAGTGAAGTGGTGGTAGATGGCTACACCTTC.

The chain joins TRBV5-1 to TRBJ2-3; D not resolved. Germline CDR1 SGHRS, CDR2 YFSETQ. V was clipped by 0 bases and J by 5 bases, with 7 bases between them. The length of the CDR3 is 13 residues. CDR3 residues: CASSLDLRDTQYF. The CDR3 DNA reads TGCGCCAGCAGCTTGGATTTGAGAGATACGCAGTATTTT.

This clone was picked up a small number of times. This sequence joins TRBV5-6 and TRBJ1-2; D unclear. The CDR3 runs to 14 residues. V was trimmed by 4 bases and J by 2 bases, leaving 12 bases between them. Looked up from germline, CDR1 is SGHDT and CDR2 is YYEEEE. DNA of the CDR3: TGTGCCAGCAGCCGCTGGCAGAACAACTATGGCTACACCTTC. As protein: CASSRWQNNYGYTF.

The chain is built from TRBV25-1 and TRBJ1-2, with D unresolved. Germline CDR1 reads MGHDK; CDR2 reads SYGVNS. This CDR3 contains 14 residues. V lost 5 bases and J 0 bases, leaving 10 bases between the germline ends. The CDR3 region has the DNA TGTGCCAGCAGTTCCCCCGCTACTAACTATGGCTACACCTTC. Translation: CASSSPATNYGYTF.

The chain uses TRBV6-4 and TRBJ1-1; tentatively, D is TRBD1 (5 bases). V gave up 9 bases and J gave up 5 bases, with 16 bases separating them. This CDR3 has 13 residues. Germline assignment: CDR1 MRHNA and CDR2 SNTAGT. In DNA, the CDR3 is TGTGCCAGTTCATTATATGAGGGGACTGAAGCTTTCTTT. As protein: CASSLYEGTEAFF.

This clone occurred a few times. V usage is TRBV18 and J usage is TRBJ2-7; no definite D call. The V gene lost 0 bases and the J gene lost 3 bases, with 12 bases spanning the gap. The CDR3 totals 15 residues. Per germline, CDR1 KGHSH and CDR2 LQKENI. The CDR3 sequence is CASSPPGRTGYEQYF. The DNA of the CDR3 is TGTGCCAGCTCACCACCCGGCAGGACGGGCTACGAGCAGTACTTC. Full variable domain (remainder filled in from reference TRBV18 and TRBJ2-7): NAGVMQNPRHLVRRRGQEARLRCSPMKGHSHVYWYRQLPEEGLKFMVYLQKENIIDESGMPKERFSAEFPKEGPSILRIQQVVRGDSAAYFCASSPPGRTGYEQYFGPGTRLTVT.

This clone was observed a few times. The sample carries other DNA sequences with the same CDR3. V and J are TRBV14 and TRBJ1-1; D is uncertain. The CDR3 extends over 13 amino acids. Germline CDR1 reads SGHDN; CDR2 reads FVKESK. Between the trimmed V and J ends, which lost 0 bases and 2 bases, there was a span of 4 bases. In DNA, the CDR3 is TGTGCCAGCAGCCAAGATCGTAACACTGAAGCTTTCTTT. Amino acid sequence: CASSQDRNTEAFF.

This clone was seen more than once but under ten times. The chain has TRBV6-6 and TRBJ1-1, with D hard to call. Trimming left V 4 bases short and J 5 bases short, with 14 bases between. This CDR3 region has 14 residues. CDR1 MNHNY and CDR2 SVGAGI come from the germline V gene (reference sequence). CDR3 sequence reads: CASSLSGGSTEAFF. CDR3 bases: TGTGCCAGCAGTTTATCTGGAGGGTCAACTGAAGCTTTCTTT.

This chain connects TRBV2 to TRBJ1-5; 7 nucleotides agree with TRBD1. CDR1 and CDR2 (germline): SNHLY, FYNNEI. The length of the CDR3 is 13 residues. The ends lost 4 bases at V and 7 bases at J; junction bases unmatched: 4. CDR3 residues: CASSGTGRQPQHF. The CDR3 DNA is TGTGCCAGCAGTGGGACAGGACGGCAGCCCCAGCATTTT.

This clone occurred a few times. The V call is TRBV5-6, the J call TRBJ1-1; 7 positions match TRBD1. This CDR3 has 15 amino acids. The germline gives CDR1 SGHDT, CDR2 YYEEEE. Trimming cost V 3 bases and J 1 base; bases outside gene matches: 6. The CDR3 coding sequence is TGTGCCAGCAGCTGGGGACAGCTTGAGAACACTGAAGCTTTCTTT. It encodes CASSWGQLENTEAFF.

This clone came up a few times. This chain's CDR3 is CASSYSRQSNYGYTF. CDR3 DNA sequence: TGTGCCAGCAGTTACTCGAGACAGTCTAACTATGGCTACACCTTC. This chain links TRBV6-5 with TRBJ1-2; D might be TRBD1 (5 bases). Germline CDR1 is MNHEY and CDR2 is SVGAGI. Trimming took 0 bases from V and 0 from J, leaving 8 bases between them. This CDR3 has 15 residues.

This clone was counted a few times. This rearrangement joins TRBV2 to TRBJ2-7; possible D gene TRBD1, 7 bases. This CDR3 is built from 13 residues. Trimming took off 2 bases at V and 6 bases at J, with 11 bases between the two ends. CDR1 SNHLY and CDR2 FYNNEI come from the germline V gene. Written as DNA, the CDR3 is TGTGCCAGCAGTGAACGGCAGGGGGGCGAGCAGTACTTC. This gives the protein CASSERQGGEQYF.

This clone was found a few times. This chain uses TRBV2 with TRBJ1-2; unclear D gene. Germline loops: CDR1 SNHLY, CDR2 FYNNEI. This CDR3 comprises 14 residues. Trimming took 3 bases from V and 8 from J, leaving 16 bases between them. The CDR3 DNA reads TGTGCCAGCAGTGAGGGGAGCTGGACCGGGGGCTACACCTTC. This gives the protein CASSEGSWTGGYTF.

In its sample, this clone was seen a few times. The chain couples TRBV5-1 to TRBJ1-6; unclear D gene. This CDR3 has 15 amino acids. Germline CDR1 and CDR2: SGHRS and YFSETQ. The V gene lost 0 bases and the J gene lost 2 bases, with 6 bases spanning the gap. The CDR3 protein is CASSLDGPYNSPLHF. For the CDR3, the DNA is TGCGCCAGCAGCTTGGACGGCCCCTATAATTCACCCCTCCACTTT.

This clone was seen a few times. The J gene is TRBJ2-2, the V gene TRBV7-2, with D uncertain. CDR3 size: 15 residues. The V gene's germline CDR1 is SGHTA and CDR2 FQGNSA. V was pared by 5 bases and J by 1 base, with 11 bases between. The CDR3 protein is CASSNTAGNTGELFF. CDR3 in DNA: TGTGCCAGCAGCAACACGGCCGGGAACACCGGGGAGCTGTTTTTT.

The chain combines TRBV7-2 with TRBJ2-7; TRBD1 matches at 7 bases. The germline V gene encodes CDR1 SGHTA and CDR2 FQGNSA. V dropped 2 bases and J dropped 7; count of bases not matched to a gene: 11. The CDR3 is 15 residues long. The CDR3 sequence is CASSLPGQALREQYF. The CDR3 DNA follows: TGTGCCAGCAGCTTACCCGGACAGGCGCTCAGGGAGCAGTACTTC.

The V gene is TRBV10-3, the J gene TRBJ2-7, with D perhaps matching TRBD2 (6 bases). V was trimmed by 10 bases and J by 5 bases, leaving 18 bases between them. Germline V gives CDR1 ENHRY, CDR2 SYGVKD. The CDR3 sequence is 13 residues long. CDR3 in amino acids: CATTGRGNHEQYF. In DNA, the CDR3 is TGTGCCACGACCGGGAGAGGAAACCACGAGCAGTACTTC.